This TCR beta chain emerged from a study of CD8 T cells in ankylosing spondylitis. This clonotype appeared many times. The antigen remains unidentified. Study-wide results and limits: Clones linked to the disease showed a CD8+ phenotype. They occurred at relatively low frequencies in peripheral blood. The study identified a TCR beta motif of several highly homologous variants that appeared characteristic of ankylosing spondylitis blood. Disease-linked clones were reportedly significantly enriched in matched ankylosing spondylitis synovial fluid.

CDR3 length equals 15 residues. Germline V CDR1 and CDR2: SNHLY, FYNNEI. The V and J ends lost 6 bases and 2 bases, in that order; junction bases with no gene match: 7. Library preparation for TCR beta used quantitative 5'-RACE with molecular barcodes. From the 5' RACE reads, TCRdb called clonotypes with MiXCR, one entry per CDR3 protein. The data show around 330,000 distinct CDR3 sequences, roughly 11% seen once. The TCR comes from a female donor with ankylosing spondylitis or in good health (not recorded which). The sequenced material came from blood, either unsorted or a sorted T cell fraction (not recorded which). This sequence joins TRBV2 and TRBJ2-7; 10 nucleotides line up with TRBD2. CDR3 in DNA: TGTGCCAGCAGCGCTAGGACTAGCGGACCCTACGAGCAGTACTTC. Its translation is CASSARTSGPYEQYF.